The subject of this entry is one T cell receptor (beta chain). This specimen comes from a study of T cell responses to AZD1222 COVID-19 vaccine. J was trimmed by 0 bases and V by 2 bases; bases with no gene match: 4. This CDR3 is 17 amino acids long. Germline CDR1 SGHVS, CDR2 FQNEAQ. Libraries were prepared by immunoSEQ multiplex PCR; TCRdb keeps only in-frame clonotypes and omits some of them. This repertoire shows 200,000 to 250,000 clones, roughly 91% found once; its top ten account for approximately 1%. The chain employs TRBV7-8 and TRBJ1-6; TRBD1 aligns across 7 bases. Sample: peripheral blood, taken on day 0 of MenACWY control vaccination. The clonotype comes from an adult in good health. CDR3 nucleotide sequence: TGTGCCAGCAGCTTACCCCGACAGGGCTCCTATAATTCACCCCTCCACTTT. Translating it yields CASSLPRQGSYNSPLHF.